The rows below give T cell receptor beta chains drawn from one sample of a study of blood T cells in healthy people across ages. TCRdb reprocessed the 5' RACE reads via MiXCR and lists one record per CDR3 protein. Here the sample spans over 600,000 distinct CDR3 sequences, about 42% being singletons. The sample consisted of blood. The source of these receptors is a man at least 80 years old in good health. Each CDR3 is given with its conserved first and last residue. Fields, in order: clone size, CDR3 length, V gene, D gene, J gene, CDR3 protein, CDR3 DNA. The D gene is left open where the match is weak. Only part of the rows carry a size: once, few, many, or a class if the clone is expanded.

NA	14	TRBV20-1	NA	TRBJ2-1	CSAPGPEVNNERFF	TGCAGTGCTCCGGGCCCAGAAGTTAACAATGAGCGGTTCTTC
NA	11	TRBV2	NA	TRBJ2-7	CASVWGYEQYF	TGTGCCAGCGTTTGGGGCTACGAGCAGTACTTC
NA	15	TRBV14	TRBD2	TRBJ2-3	CASSQEPGLADTQYF	TGTGCCAGCAGCCAAGAGCCGGGACTAGCCGATACGCAGTATTTT
NA	16	TRBV11-2	TRBD2	TRBJ2-5	CASSLRLAGLQETQYF	TGTGCCAGCAGCCTTAGACTAGCGGGACTTCAAGAGACCCAGTACTTC
NA	14	TRBV29-1	NA	TRBJ2-6	CSVGTYSGANVLTF	TGCAGCGTTGGCACCTACTCTGGGGCCAACGTCCTGACTTTC
NA	19	TRBV28	NA	TRBJ2-6	CASSSYRDPSPSGANVLTF	TGTGCCAGCAGTTCATACCGGGACCCGAGCCCCTCTGGGGCCAACGTCCTGACTTTC
NA	12	TRBV6-2/TRBV6-3	NA	TRBJ2-5	CASSHPLETQYF	TGTGCCAGCAGTCACCCGTTGGAGACCCAGTACTTC
NA	15	TRBV5-1	NA	TRBJ1-5	CASSLQPGSNRPQHF	TGCGCCAGCAGCTTACAACCGGGATCCAATCGGCCCCAGCATTTT
NA	14	TRBV20-1	TRBD2	TRBJ2-5	CSARSPLAGETQYF	TGCAGTGCTAGATCCCCACTAGCGGGAGAGACCCAGTACTTC
many	14	TRBV3-1	TRBD2	TRBJ2-7	CASSLGTSNHEQYF	TGTGCCAGCAGCCTCGGGACTAGCAACCACGAGCAGTACTTC
many	12	TRBV27	NA	TRBJ1-2	CASSSTTGGVTF	TGTGCCAGCAGTTCAACGACGGGGGGTGTCACCTTC
NA	12	TRBV6-2/TRBV6-3	NA	TRBJ2-4	CASSYWDNKQYF	TGTGCCAGCAGTTACTGGGACAATAAGCAGTACTTC
NA	20	TRBV6-1	TRBD1	TRBJ2-1	CASREGAGTGGMKFYNEQFF	TGTGCCAGCAGAGAAGGGGCCGGGACAGGGGGGATGAAGTTCTACAATGAGCAGTTCTTC
few	12	TRBV20-1	NA	TRBJ2-7	CSARETGDGQYF	TGCAGTGCTAGAGAAACCGGGGATGGGCAGTACTTC
NA	14	TRBV6-6	TRBD2	TRBJ2-3	CASVSGSRRDTQYF	TGTGCCAGCGTTAGCGGGAGTAGGAGAGATACGCAGTATTTT
NA	15	TRBV3-1	TRBD2	TRBJ2-1	CASSQPASGYNEQFF	TGTGCCAGCAGCCAGCCGGCTAGCGGGTACAATGAGCAGTTCTTC
few	14	TRBV20-1	TRBD2	TRBJ2-7	CSARGEDTSYEQYF	TGCAGTGCCCGGGGGGAGGACACCTCCTACGAGCAGTACTTC
NA	12	TRBV10-2	NA	TRBJ2-1	CASSGPGAGQFF	TGCGCCAGCAGTGGGCCGGGGGCGGGTCAGTTCTTC
NA	15	TRBV29-1	NA	TRBJ2-3	CSVTLAASSTDTQYF	TGCAGCGTTACATTAGCGGCCTCTAGCACAGATACGCAGTATTTT
NA	13	TRBV30	TRBD2	TRBJ2-7	CAYKREDLSEQYF	TGTGCCTACAAGCGGGAAGACCTGAGCGAGCAGTACTTC
NA	16	TRBV24-1	NA	TRBJ2-1	CATSEPQGGAYNEQFF	TGTGCCACCAGTGAGCCGCAGGGGGGGGCCTACAATGAGCAGTTCTTC
NA	13	TRBV3-1	NA	TRBJ1-1	CASSLGTAYEAFF	TGTGCCAGCAGCCTCGGGACGGCGTACGAAGCTTTCTTT
NA	14	TRBV5-1	NA	TRBJ2-5	CASSLGLFGETQYF	TGCGCCAGCAGCTTGGGACTCTTTGGGGAGACCCAGTACTTC
once	13	TRBV11-3	NA	TRBJ2-1	CASSFSGDNEQFF	TGTGCCAGCAGCTTTTCGGGAGACAATGAGCAGTTCTTC
few	14	TRBV11-2	NA	TRBJ2-3	CASSSRGTQDTQYF	TGTGCCAGCAGCTCACGGGGGACCCAAGATACGCAGTATTTT
NA	13	TRBV18	TRBD1	TRBJ1-2	CASPPGTDYGYTF	TGTGCCAGCCCACCCGGGACAGACTATGGCTACACCTTC
NA	13	TRBV7-2	NA	TRBJ1-1	CASRVVQNTEAFF	TGTGCCAGCAGGGTAGTTCAGAACACTGAAGCTTTCTTT
NA	10	TRBV29-1	NA	TRBJ2-3	CSVGYDTQYF	TGCAGCGTTGGTTATGATACGCAGTATTTT
NA	14	TRBV6-6	TRBD2	TRBJ2-3	CASRGSGNTDTQYF	TGTGCCAGCAGAGGCAGCGGGAACACAGATACGCAGTATTTT
NA	16	TRBV2	NA	TRBJ2-3	CASSEALSASTDTQYF	TGTGCCAGCAGTGAAGCTTTGTCAGCTAGCACAGATACGCAGTATTTT
NA	14	TRBV7-8	NA	TRBJ2-1	CASSAQRSTNEQFF	TGTGCCAGCAGCGCACAGCGGAGTACCAATGAGCAGTTCTTC
NA	16	TRBV20-1	TRBD1	TRBJ2-5	CSARVGRTGGTETQYF	TGCAGTGCTAGAGTGGGAAGAACAGGGGGGACGGAGACCCAGTACTTC
NA	15	TRBV7-8	NA	TRBJ2-7	CASSLITGSSYEQYF	TGTGCCAGCAGCTTAATTACAGGGTCCTCCTACGAGCAGTACTTC
NA	15	TRBV18	TRBD1	TRBJ2-1	CASSTTGGSYNEQFF	TGTGCCAGCTCTACTACAGGGGGCTCCTACAATGAGCAGTTCTTC
NA	16	TRBV7-2	NA	TRBJ2-7	CASRTRGGGNFGEQYF	TGTGCCAGCAGGACAAGGGGTGGCGGCAACTTCGGCGAGCAGTACTTC
NA	11	TRBV12-3/TRBV12-4	NA	TRBJ1-2	CASSFQVGYTF	TGTGCCAGCAGTTTTCAGGTTGGATACACCTTC
NA	12	TRBV5-1	NA	TRBJ1-1	CASSLAGDEAFF	TGCGCCAGCAGCTTGGCGGGGGATGAAGCTTTCTTT
once	14	TRBV28	NA	TRBJ2-3	CTSSLTVLGDTQYF	TGTACCAGCAGTCTGACTGTGCTTGGTGATACGCAGTATTTT
NA	14	TRBV3-1	TRBD2	TRBJ2-7	CASSQRSGTYEQYF	TGTGCCAGCAGCCAAAGAAGCGGGACCTACGAGCAGTACTTC
NA	15	TRBV12-3/TRBV12-4	TRBD1	TRBJ1-5	CASSGQGAPNQPQHF	TGTGCCAGCAGCGGACAGGGGGCTCCGAATCAGCCCCAGCATTTT
few	19	TRBV3-1	TRBD1	TRBJ1-5	CASSQVFRDRDSRNQPQHF	TGTGCCAGCAGCCAAGTTTTTAGGGACCGGGACAGTCGCAATCAGCCCCAGCATTTT
NA	18	TRBV6-1	TRBD2	TRBJ2-3	CASSPVGGGKYYTDTQYF	TGTGCCAGCAGCCCGGTCGGGGGGGGCAAATACTACACAGATACGCAGTATTTT
NA	15	TRBV4-2	NA	TRBJ2-5	CASSPEVGGQETQYF	TGTGCCAGCAGCCCCGAGGTTGGGGGACAAGAGACCCAGTACTTC
NA	15	TRBV7-2	NA	TRBJ1-4	CASSPNGGAEEKLFF	TGTGCCAGCAGCCCAAACGGGGGGGCTGAGGAAAAACTGTTTTTT
NA	11	TRBV29-1	NA	TRBJ1-1	CSGVRDTEAFF	TGCAGCGGTGTTCGAGACACTGAAGCTTTCTTT
NA	14	TRBV2	NA	TRBJ2-7	CASIPGEDAYEQYF	TGTGCCAGCATACCTGGTGAAGACGCCTACGAGCAGTACTTC